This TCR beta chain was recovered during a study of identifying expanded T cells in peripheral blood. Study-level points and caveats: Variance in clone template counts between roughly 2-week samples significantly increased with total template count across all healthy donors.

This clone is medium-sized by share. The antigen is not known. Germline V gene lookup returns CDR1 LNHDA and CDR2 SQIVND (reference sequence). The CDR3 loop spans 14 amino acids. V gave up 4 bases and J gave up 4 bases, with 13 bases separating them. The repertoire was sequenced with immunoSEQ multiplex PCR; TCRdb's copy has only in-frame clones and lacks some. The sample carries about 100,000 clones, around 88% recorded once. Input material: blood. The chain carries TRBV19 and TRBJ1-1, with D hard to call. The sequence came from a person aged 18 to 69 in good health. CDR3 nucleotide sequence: TGTGCCAGTAGTACAGGAGGGAGGGCCACTGAAGCTTTCTTT. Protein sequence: CASSTGGRATEAFF. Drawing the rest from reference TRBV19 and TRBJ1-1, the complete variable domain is DGGITQSPKYLFRKEGQNVTLSCEQNLNHDAMYWYRQDPGQGLRLIYYSQIVNDFQKGDIAEGYSVSREKKESFPLTVTSAQKNPTAFYLCASSTGGRATEAFFGQGTRLTVV.